This T cell receptor (beta chain) derives from a study of shared T cell receptors in the human thymus. A single count supports this clone. The length of the CDR3 is 16 residues. Trimming took off 4 bases at V and 0 bases at J, with 13 bases between the two ends. Germline V gene data show CDR1 as SNHLY and CDR2 as FYNNEI. Profiling relied on immunoSEQ multiplex PCR, and the TCRdb table lists in-frame clones only, not all of them. This table has roughly 700,000 clones, more than 75% appearing once. A further study also used this sample, focusing on human thymus T cells. That work states: Thymus pieces cut out during corrective heart surgery were the tissue that was used.

The sequence was obtained from a boy under two years old with a congenital heart defect. Sequenced material: thymocytes. This chain joins TRBV2 and TRBJ2-1; no reliable D call. The CDR3 sequence: CASSAQTPSSYNEQFF. The CDR3 region has the DNA TGTGCCAGCAGTGCTCAGACTCCAAGCTCCTACAATGAGCAGTTCTTC.